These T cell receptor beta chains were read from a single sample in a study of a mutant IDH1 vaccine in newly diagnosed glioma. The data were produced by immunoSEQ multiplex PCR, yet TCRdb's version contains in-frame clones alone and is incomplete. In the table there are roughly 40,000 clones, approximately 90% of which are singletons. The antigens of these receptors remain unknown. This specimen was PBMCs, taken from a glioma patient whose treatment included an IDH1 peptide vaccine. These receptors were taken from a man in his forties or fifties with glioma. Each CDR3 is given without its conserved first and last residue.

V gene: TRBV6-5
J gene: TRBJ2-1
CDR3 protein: ASSGTSSYNEQF

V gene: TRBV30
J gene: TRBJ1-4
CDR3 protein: AWENGEKLF

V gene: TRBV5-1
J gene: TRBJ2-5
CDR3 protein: ASSVNPTGGSQETQY

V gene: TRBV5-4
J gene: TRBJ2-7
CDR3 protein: ASSLGQDAIRGQY

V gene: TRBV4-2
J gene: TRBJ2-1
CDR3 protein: ASSQDGADYNEQF

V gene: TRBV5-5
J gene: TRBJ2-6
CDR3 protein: ASSLPGDSGANVLT

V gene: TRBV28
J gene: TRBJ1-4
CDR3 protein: ASSSSLQSEKLF

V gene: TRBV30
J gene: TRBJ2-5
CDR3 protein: AWSSQGTKKETQY

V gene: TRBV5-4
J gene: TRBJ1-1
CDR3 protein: ASSSDTEAF

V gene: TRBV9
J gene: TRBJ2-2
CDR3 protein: ASSVGGLTGELF

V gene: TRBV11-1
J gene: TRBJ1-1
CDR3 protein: ASSLTGNTEAF

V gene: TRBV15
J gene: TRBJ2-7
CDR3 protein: ATSRDRGHGEQY

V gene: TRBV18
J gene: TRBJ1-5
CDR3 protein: ASSLSRDRNQPQH

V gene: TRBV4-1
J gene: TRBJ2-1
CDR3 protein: ASSPLTGGKANEQF

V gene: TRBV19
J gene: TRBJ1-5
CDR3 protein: ASSIVGQGFGQPQH

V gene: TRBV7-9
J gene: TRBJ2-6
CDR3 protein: ASSSGRDSGANVLT

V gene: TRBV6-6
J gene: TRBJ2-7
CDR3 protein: ASSYSTRDEQY

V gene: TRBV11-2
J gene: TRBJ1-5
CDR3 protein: ASSLGPGTGGRTQH

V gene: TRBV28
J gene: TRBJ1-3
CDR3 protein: ASSTRDATRNTIY

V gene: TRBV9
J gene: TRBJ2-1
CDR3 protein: ASSVATSYNEQF

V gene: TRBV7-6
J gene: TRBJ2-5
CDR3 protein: ASSARETQY

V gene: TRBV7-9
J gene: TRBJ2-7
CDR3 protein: ASSLAPTGNSYEQY